The 28 T cell receptor beta chains given below trace back to one sample, sequenced in a study of blood T cell repertoires in COVID-19. Using immunoSEQ multiplex PCR, the repertoire was profiled, and TCRdb retains in-frame clones only, with some absent. The sample has approximately 400,000 clones; about 89% are singletons. The specimen sequenced was PBMCs or T cells enriched from blood (not recorded which). The receptors originated from a woman aged 35 to 49 who had been exposed to COVID-19.

The gene calls are TRBV10-2 and TRBJ2-3; maybe TRBD2 (6 bases). The V end was cut by 4 bases, the J end by 0 bases, with 14 bases between. This CDR3 has 16 amino acids. The germline gives CDR1 WSHSY, CDR2 SAAADI. The CDR3 is CASSVRDSSSTDTQYF. Written as DNA, the CDR3 is TGCGCCAGCAGTGTGAGGGACTCGTCTAGCACAGATACGCAGTATTTT.

The chain recombines TRBV5-5 with TRBJ1-1, with D perhaps TRBD1 (5 bases). Per germline, CDR1 SGHKS and CDR2 YYEKEE (reference sequence). This CDR3 region has 14 residues. The V and J ends lost 4 bases and 1 base respectively, with 11 bases between them. CDR3: CASSPGHWNTEAFF. In DNA, the CDR3 is TGTGCCAGCAGCCCTGGACATTGGAACACTGAAGCTTTCTTT. Supplemented by reference TRBV5-5 and TRBJ1-1, the full variable domain reads DAGVTQSPTHLIKTRGQQVTLRCSPISGHKSVSWYQQVLGQGPQFIFQYYEKEERGRGNFPDRFSARQFPNYSSELNVNALLLGDSALYLCASSPGHWNTEAFFGQGTRLTVV.

This rearrangement joins TRBV27 to TRBJ1-3; no reliable D call. Germline lookup yields CDR1 MNHEY and CDR2 SMNVEV (reference sequence). The CDR3 extends over 16 amino acids. The V end lost 5 bases, the J end lost 0 bases, and 14 bases lay between the germline ends. The CDR3 is CASSARPPSSGNTIYF. In DNA, the CDR3 is TGTGCCAGCAGTGCCAGGCCTCCCAGCTCTGGAAACACCATATATTTT.

The chain combines TRBV6-2 or TRBV6-3 with TRBJ2-1; TRBD2 matches 10 bases. Unmatched junction bases numbered 10, after V lost 4 bases and J lost 7 bases. The CDR3 is made up of 16 amino acids. In germline, CDR1 is MNHEY, CDR2 SVGEGT. CDR3 coding DNA: TGTGCCAGCAGTTCCCCAGCGGGAGGGACGGGGAATGAGCAGTTCTTC. It codes for CASSSPAGGTGNEQFF.

V is TRBV19 and J is TRBJ1-1; D unresolved. This CDR3 contains 13 residues. Deletions cut 6 bases from V and 4 bases from J, with 12 bases between. The germline gives CDR1 LNHDA, CDR2 SQIVND (reference sequence). CDR3 amino acids: CASRRQDSTEAFF. CDR3 nucleotide sequence: TGTGCCAGTAGAAGGCAGGATAGCACTGAAGCTTTCTTT.

The V and J genes are TRBV5-8 and TRBJ2-7, with 9 bases fitting TRBD1. The CDR3 is 16 residues long. Germline values: CDR1 SGHTS, CDR2 YDEGEE. Trimming at V came to 6 bases and at J to 4 bases, leaving 14 bases not matched to a gene. CDR3 coding DNA: TGTGCCAGCACTACAATCCGAGACAGGGGGTCGTACGAGCAGTACTTC. Translating it yields CASTTIRDRGSYEQYF.

The chain has TRBV6-1 and TRBJ1-5, with D unclear. V was trimmed by 2 bases and J by 0 bases, leaving 17 bases between them. The CDR3 has 18 residues. From germline, CDR1 is MNHNS and CDR2 SASEGT. CDR3: CASSEWILWADSNQPQHF. The DNA of the CDR3 is TGTGCCAGCAGTGAATGGATCCTTTGGGCCGATAGCAATCAGCCCCAGCATTTT.

The V gene is TRBV5-6, the J gene TRBJ1-6, with 8 bases identical to TRBD1. The CDR3 loop spans 16 amino acids. V trimming: 2 bases; J trimming: 1 base; junction bases outside the gene matches: 2. Per the germline V gene, CDR1 is SGHDT and CDR2 is YYEEEE. The chain's CDR3 is CASSLDRGSYNSPLHF. The CDR3 region has the DNA TGTGCCAGCAGCTTAGACAGGGGATCCTATAATTCACCCCTCCACTTT.

This clone has a single count. The chain carries TRBV7-9 and TRBJ1-6, with TRBD1 matching over 8 bases. The germline CDR1 and CDR2 sequences are SEHNR and FQNEAQ (reference sequence). This CDR3 is 15 amino acids long. V shed 5 bases, J shed 9 bases, and the junction held 9 bases outside the gene matches. CDR3 coding DNA: TGTGCCAGCAGCAAGGGCCAGGGGGCGTCTTCACCCCTCCACTTT. It encodes CASSKGQGASSPLHF. Full variable domain (missing parts from reference TRBV7-9 and TRBJ1-6): DTGVSQNPRHKITKRGQNVTFRCDPISEHNRLYWYRQTLGQGPEFLTYFQNEAQLEKSRLLSDRFSAERPKGSFSTLEIQRTEQGDSAMYLCASSKGQGASSPLHFGNGTRLTVT.

The rearrangement uses TRBV7-8 and TRBJ1-3; D possibly corresponds to TRBD1 (5 bases). The CDR3 has 16 residues. The germline V gene has CDR1 SGHVS and CDR2 FQNEAQ. Trimming removed 1 base at V and 1 base at J, with 11 bases between. CDR3: CASSLVRGDSGNTIYF. The DNA for the CDR3 is TGTGCCAGCAGCTTAGTTAGGGGTGATTCTGGAAACACCATATATTTT.

The chain uses TRBV14 and TRBJ2-1; TRBD1 might be the D (5 bases). Germline V gene lookup returns CDR1 SGHDN and CDR2 FVKESK. Trimming cost V 6 bases and J 4 bases, with 13 bases left between them. There are 14 residues in the CDR3. CDR3 nucleotide sequence: TGTGCCAGCAGTTTGCAGGGTGTTTACAATGAGCAGTTCTTC. It translates to CASSLQGVYNEQFF.

The chain recombines TRBV5-1 with TRBJ1-1; D might be TRBD1 (5 bases). The CDR3 is 13 amino acids. V lost 7 bases and J 7 bases, leaving 17 bases between the germline ends. Germline assignment: CDR1 SGHRS and CDR2 YFSETQ. The CDR3 loop reads CASGNQGYGEAFF. DNA of the CDR3: TGCGCCAGCGGTAATCAGGGATATGGTGAAGCTTTCTTT.

This chain links TRBV7-2 with TRBJ2-1, with a weak D call TRBD2 (5 bases). V was shortened by 4 bases and J by 8 bases, with 21 bases between the two germline ends. The germline gives CDR1 SGHTA, CDR2 FQGNSA. The CDR3 runs 16 residues. CDR3 bases: TGTGCCAGCAGCTCCCTGGAGTGGGGAGCGAAATATGAGCAGTTCTTC. Its translation: CASSSLEWGAKYEQFF.

The rearrangement uses TRBV19 and TRBJ1-3, with TRBD1 matching 8 bases. The germline gives CDR1 LNHDA, CDR2 SQIVND (reference sequence). Trimming removed 5 bases from V and 3 bases from J; junction bases left unmatched: 12. CDR3 length: 17 amino acids. The CDR3 region is CASSDPRQGAFGNTIYF. In nucleotides, the CDR3 is TGTGCCAGTAGTGACCCACGGCAGGGGGCGTTTGGAAACACCATATATTTT.

The rearrangement joins TRBV2 to TRBJ1-3, with a possible D match to TRBD1 (5 bases). This CDR3 region has 15 residues. Germline lookup yields CDR1 SNHLY and CDR2 FYNNEI. Trimming removed 1 base at V and 7 bases at J, with 14 bases between. The CDR3 spells CASSEGTQRRNTIYF. CDR3 sequence (DNA): TGTGCCAGCAGTGAAGGGACACAAAGACGGAACACCATATATTTT.

The V call is TRBV6-5, the J call TRBJ1-2, with 11 bases matching TRBD1. After removal of 6 bases from V and 6 bases from J, the junction contained 6 bases not matched to a gene. The CDR3 is made up of 14 amino acids. CDR1 and CDR2 from the germline V gene are MNHEY and SVGAGI. In DNA form, the CDR3 reads TGTGCCAGCAGAAGGGACAGGGGGGTCGATGGCTACACCTTC. Protein: CASRRDRGVDGYTF.

This sequence joins TRBV5-1 and TRBJ2-7, with TRBD2 matching over 9 bases. Germline loops: CDR1 SGHRS, CDR2 YFSETQ. V shed 5 bases, J shed 3 bases, and the junction held 6 bases outside the gene matches. This CDR3 spans 14 amino acids. CDR3 bases: TGCGCCAGCAGTTCTAGCGGGAATTTCTACGAGCAGTACTTC. Translating gives CASSSSGNFYEQYF.

This clone was counted a few times. This chain joins TRBV29-1 and TRBJ2-5; the match to TRBD2 covers 16 bases. V was clipped by 5 bases and J by 6 bases; unmatched bases: 12. The CDR3 is 17 amino acids. CDR1 and CDR2 (germline): SQVTM, ANQGSEA. CDR3 sequence reads: CSVSLTGTSGRAKTQYF. As DNA, the CDR3 is TGCAGCGTTTCGTTAACCGGGACTAGCGGGAGGGCGAAGACCCAGTACTTC.

This chain uses TRBV7-3 with TRBJ1-6, with D possibly matching TRBD1 (6 bases). Trimming cost V 5 bases and J 9 bases, with 14 bases left between them. Germline CDR1 SGHTA, CDR2 FQGTGA. The CDR3 length is 14 residues. CDR3 loop: CASSLTGRSSPLHF. The CDR3 DNA follows: TGTGCCAGCAGCCTGACAGGACGGAGTTCACCCCTCCACTTT.

The rearrangement uses TRBV2 and TRBJ2-2, with TRBD1 matching over 7 bases. This CDR3 comprises 16 residues. In germline, CDR1 is SNHLY, CDR2 FYNNEI. V gave up 2 bases and J gave up 4 bases; unmatched junction bases: 7. The CDR3 sequence is CASSERQGVFTGELFF. DNA for the CDR3: TGTGCCAGCAGTGAAAGGCAGGGGGTTTTCACCGGGGAGCTGTTTTTT.

This clone showed up just a few times. This chain uses TRBV5-1 with TRBJ1-6; TRBD1 matches at 10 bases. After removal of 4 bases from V and 5 bases from J, the junction contained 0 bases not matched to a gene. This CDR3 is 14 amino acids long. CDR1 and CDR2 (germline): SGHRS, YFSETQ. This chain's CDR3 is CASSGTGDNSPLHF. The CDR3 DNA is TGCGCCAGCAGCGGGACAGGGGATAATTCACCCCTCCACTTT. Supplemented by reference TRBV5-1 and TRBJ1-6, the full variable domain reads KAGVTQTPRYLIKTRGQQVTLSCSPISGHRSVSWYQQTPGQGLQFLFEYFSETQRNKGNFPGRFSGRQFSNSRSEMNVSTLELGDSALYLCASSGTGDNSPLHFGNGTRLTVT.

The chain joins TRBV5-4 to TRBJ1-2; no clear D. The CDR3 sequence is 12 residues long. CDR1 SGHNT and CDR2 YYREEE come from the germline V gene (reference sequence). The V end was cut by 3 bases, the J end by 5 bases, with 8 bases between. The CDR3 sequence is CASSSEIYGYTF. CDR3 nucleotides: TGTGCCAGCAGCTCCGAGATTTATGGCTACACCTTC.

The V gene is TRBV5-4, the J gene TRBJ1-2; possible D gene TRBD1, 6 bases. This CDR3 region has 16 residues. The V and J ends lost 0 bases and 0 bases respectively, with 12 bases between them. Germline CDR1 SGHNT, CDR2 YYREEE (reference sequence). The CDR3 nucleotides read TGTGCCAGCAGCTTGGGGGTGGACAGACCTAACTATGGCTACACCTTC. It yields the protein CASSLGVDRPNYGYTF. Based on the CDR3 plus reference TRBV5-4 and TRBJ1-2, the full variable domain is ETGVTQSPTHLIKTRGQQVTLRCSSQSGHNTVSWYQQALGQGPQFIFQYYREEENGRGNFPPRFSGLQFPNYSSELNVNALELDDSALYLCASSLGVDRPNYGYTFGSGTRLTVV.

The chain recombines TRBV7-9 with TRBJ2-3, with 13 bases matching TRBD2. The germline V gene has CDR1 SEHNR and CDR2 FQNEAQ (reference sequence). The CDR3 is made up of 15 amino acids. Trimming took 5 bases from V and 4 from J; bases not matched to a gene: 3. The CDR3 DNA reads TGTGCCAGCAGCCCCGGACTAGCGGGAGCAGATACGCAGTATTTT. It is translated as CASSPGLAGADTQYF.

V and J are TRBV3-1 (or the pseudogene TRBV3-2) and TRBJ1-4, with D possibly matching TRBD1 (5 bases). Trimming removed 10 bases from V and 4 bases from J, with 16 bases in between. This CDR3 contains 14 residues. The V gene's germline CDR1 is LGHDT and CDR2 YNNKEL (reference sequence). DNA of the CDR3: TGTGCCACGCGATTCAGGGCTTATAATGAAAAACTGTTTTTT. It yields the protein CATRFRAYNEKLFF.

CDR3 loop: CASSGDYRNQPQHF. DNA for the CDR3: TGTGCCAGCAGCGGGGACTACAGGAATCAGCCCCAGCATTTT. The genes are TRBV9 and TRBJ1-5; D may be TRBD1 (5 bases). This CDR3 region has 14 residues. From germline, CDR1 is SGDLS and CDR2 YYNGEE. V lost 3 bases to trimming and J lost 4 bases, with 11 bases between them.

This chain uses TRBV14 with TRBJ1-6, with D uncertain. The V and J ends lost 1 base and 9 bases respectively, with 10 bases between them. CDR1 and CDR2 from the germline V gene are SGHDN and FVKESK. The CDR3 length is 14 residues. The CDR3 protein is CASSQGPHISPLHF. The CDR3 DNA follows: TGTGCCAGCAGCCAAGGCCCCCACATTTCACCCCTCCACTTT.

J is TRBJ2-2 and V is TRBV5-4; possibly TRBD2 for D (5 bases). The germline V gene has CDR1 SGHNT and CDR2 YYREEE (reference sequence). This CDR3 is built from 17 residues. With 4 bases removed from V and 2 bases from J, the gap between germline ends came to 18 bases. The CDR3 nucleotides are TGTGCCAGCAGCCCCGCGGTGAGGGCTAGCAACACCGGGGAGCTGTTTTTT. Translation: CASSPAVRASNTGELFF.